These T cell receptor beta chains were read from a single sample in a study of blood T cells in healthy people across ages. MiXCR, applied by TCRdb to the 5' RACE reads, yields one record per CDR3 protein. The sample lists hundreds of thousands of distinct CDR3 sequences; 49% were seen once. Material: blood. These TCRs come from a woman in her sixties in good health. CDR3s include the opening cysteine and the closing phenylalanine or tryptophan. The D gene is left open where the match is weak. Expanded clones are given a class, and other clones once, few, many or no size at all.

>TRBJ2-7|.|TRBV7-2|.
TGTGCCAGCAGCCTAGGACATTACCTCTCCGACGAGCAGTACTTC
CASSLGHYLSDEQYF
>TRBJ2-7|.|TRBV25-1|.
TGTGCCAGCAGTGAGATACTCCGGGGTCTCGGCGAGCAGTACTTC
CASSEILRGLGEQYF
>TRBJ1-2|.|TRBV12-3/TRBV12-4|few
TGTGCCAGCAGTACCCACACAGGGATAATACGAGCTAACTATGGCTACACCTTC
CASSTHTGIIRANYGYTF
>TRBJ2-1|TRBD2|TRBV20-1|.
TGCAGTGCTCGGGGAAGCGGGGGTGCCAGCTCCTACAATGAGCAGTTCTTC
CSARGSGGASSYNEQFF
>TRBJ2-4|.|TRBV15|.
TGTGCCACCAGCAGAGCCACAGGGTTGCTGGACTTC
CATSRATGLLDF
>TRBJ2-3|TRBD1|TRBV7-9|.
TGTGCCAGCAGCTTCGGTCGGGACAGGGCCACAGATACGCAGTATTTT
CASSFGRDRATDTQYF
>TRBJ2-7|TRBD2|TRBV7-2|.
TGTGCCAGCAGCTTATGGGATGTGGGTGCGGGAGGTCATTACGAGCAGTACTTC
CASSLWDVGAGGHYEQYF
>TRBJ2-6|.|TRBV15|few
TGTGCCACCAACACGGGCCCTGGGGCCAACGTCCTGACTTTC
CATNTGPGANVLTF
>TRBJ2-1|TRBD2|TRBV18|few
TGTGCCAGCTCTCAGCAAGGACTAGCCAACAATGAGCAGTTCTTC
CASSQQGLANNEQFF
>TRBJ2-2|.|TRBV5-1|few
TGCGCCAGCACTGAGACCGGGAACACCGGGGAGCTGTTTTTT
CASTETGNTGELFF
>TRBJ2-7|TRBD2|TRBV7-8|.
TGTGCCAGCAGCTTATCTCCGGGAGGGCCAAAAAGCTCCTACGAGCAGTACTTC
CASSLSPGGPKSSYEQYF
>TRBJ2-7|TRBD1|TRBV25-1|.
TGTGCCAGCAGTGAACCGGAGACAGGGGAGGAGGCCTACGAGCAGTACTTC
CASSEPETGEEAYEQYF
>TRBJ2-5|.|TRBV20-1|.
TGCAGTGCTAGCGCTCATTACAATGAGCAGTACTTC
CSASAHYNEQYF
>TRBJ2-3|TRBD2|TRBV11-3|.
TGTGCCAGCAGCTTTGGCCAGGGAGGGGCAGATACGCAGTATTTT
CASSFGQGGADTQYF
>TRBJ2-1|TRBD2|TRBV20-1|.
TGCAGTGCTAGAGATTTCCCCAGCGGGAGGGCCGCAGTTTATGAGCAGTTCTTC
CSARDFPSGRAAVYEQFF
>TRBJ2-2|.|TRBV4-2|.
TGTGCCAGCAGCCAAGCGATGGGGCAGAACACCGGGGAGCTGTTTTTT
CASSQAMGQNTGELFF
>TRBJ2-1|.|TRBV6-1|.
TGTGCCAGCAGTTGGACCGGGACAGAGCAGTTCTTC
CASSWTGTEQFF
>TRBJ2-7|TRBD2|TRBV20-1|many
TGCAGTGCTGCCCACGAGAGCGGGAGGCAGTACTTC
CSAAHESGRQYF
>TRBJ2-7|TRBD1|TRBV11-2|.
TGTGCCAGCAGGCCAATACAGGGGGAAAGCTCCTACGAGCAGTACTTC
CASRPIQGESSYEQYF
>TRBJ1-1|.|TRBV4-1|once
TGCGCCAGCAGCCTGGGACCTGGCAACAGTGAAGCTTTCTTT
CASSLGPGNSEAFF
>TRBJ2-1|.|TRBV5-1|few
TGCGCCAGCAGCTTTGATGGCGGAGGCGAGCAGTTCTTC
CASSFDGGGEQFF
>TRBJ2-1|TRBD2|TRBV27|many
TGTGCCAGCAGTCCACGGACTAGCGGGACGGGTAATGAGCAGTTCTTC
CASSPRTSGTGNEQFF
>TRBJ2-7|TRBD2|TRBV7-9|few
TGTGCCAGCAGCTTAGGACTAGCGGGGGACTCCTACGAGCAGTACTTC
CASSLGLAGDSYEQYF
>TRBJ2-1|.|TRBV29-1|.
TGCAGCGTTGAGGGTGCGGATACCTACAATGAGCAGTTCTTC
CSVEGADTYNEQFF
>TRBJ2-7|.|TRBV10-3|.
TGTGCCATCAGTGAGTTATACTCTCGATACGAGCAGTACTTC
CAISELYSRYEQYF
>TRBJ1-2|.|TRBV7-9|.
TGTGCCAGCAGCTTAGATCAGTCGATGAACTATGGCTACACCTTC
CASSLDQSMNYGYTF
>TRBJ1-2|.|TRBV9|once
TGTGCCAGCAGCGAGGGTTTCGACAGGATCTATGGCTACACCTTC
CASSEGFDRIYGYTF
>TRBJ2-1|TRBD2|TRBV19|many
TGTGCCAGTAGCCCGACTAGCGGAACGTACAATGAGCAGTTCTTC
CASSPTSGTYNEQFF
>TRBJ2-5|.|TRBV6-2/TRBV6-3|.
TGTGCCAGCAGTTCCCCAGACAACCGCCAAGAGACCCAGTACTTC
CASSSPDNRQETQYF
>TRBJ2-5|.|TRBV29-1|many
TGCAGCGTCGATCTAGCTTCGGAGACCCAGTACTTC
CSVDLASETQYF
>TRBJ2-7|.|TRBV6-5|.
TGTGCCAGCAGTTACTCCGACAGGTCCTACGAGCAGTACTTC
CASSYSDRSYEQYF
>TRBJ2-7|TRBD2|TRBV20-1|.
TGCAGTGCTTCCGTTAGCGGGGAAATCTACGAGCAGTACTTC
CSASVSGEIYEQYF
>TRBJ1-2|.|TRBV20-1|.
TGCAGTGCTAGAATCGTCCCTAACTATGGCTACACCTTC
CSARIVPNYGYTF
>TRBJ2-3|.|TRBV5-1|once
TGCGCCAGCAGACGCAGGGGTAGCACAGATACGCAGTATTTT
CASRRRGSTDTQYF
>TRBJ2-6|.|TRBV21-1|.
TGTGCCAGCAGCAAGCTCCCCAGGGACCTCATCACTGGGGCCAACGTCCTGACTTTC
CASSKLPRDLITGANVLTF
>TRBJ2-7|.|TRBV14|.
TGTGCCAGCAGCCAATATTCATTAACCTACGAGCAGTACTTC
CASSQYSLTYEQYF
>TRBJ2-3|.|TRBV29-1|.
TGCAGCGTTGAAGCTCAGGGAGGTACGCAGTATTTT
CSVEAQGGTQYF
>TRBJ2-5|.|TRBV2|few
TGTGCCAGCAGTGTGCGGGCGAACGGGGAGACCCAGTACTTC
CASSVRANGETQYF
>TRBJ2-5|.|TRBV4-2|few
TGTGCCAGCAGCCAAGTCGGAAGGGAGACCCAGTACTTC
CASSQVGRETQYF
>TRBJ2-5|.|TRBV6-2/TRBV6-3|.
TGTGCCAGCAGTCCACATTTAGCCGCAGCGCAGTACTTC
CASSPHLAAAQYF
>TRBJ2-7|.|TRBV7-3|.
TGTGCCAGCAGCTTAACCGGGGCAGGGGATTACGAGCAGTACTTC
CASSLTGAGDYEQYF
>TRBJ1-2|TRBD1|TRBV28|once
TGTGCCAGCAGTTCTCCCGGGACAGCTTTCTATGGCAACACCTTC
CASSSPGTAFYGNTF
>TRBJ2-7|TRBD2|TRBV20-1|.
TGCAGTGCGCGGACTAGCGGGAGAACAACCTACGAGCAGTACTTC
CSARTSGRTTYEQYF
>TRBJ1-2|.|TRBV2|.
TGTGCCAGCAGTGCTGGGTTTGGCTACACCTTC
CASSAGFGYTF
>TRBJ2-2|.|TRBV3-1|.
TGTGCCAGCAGCCAGGGGGCGGACACCGGGGACCTGTTTTTT
CASSQGADTGDLFF